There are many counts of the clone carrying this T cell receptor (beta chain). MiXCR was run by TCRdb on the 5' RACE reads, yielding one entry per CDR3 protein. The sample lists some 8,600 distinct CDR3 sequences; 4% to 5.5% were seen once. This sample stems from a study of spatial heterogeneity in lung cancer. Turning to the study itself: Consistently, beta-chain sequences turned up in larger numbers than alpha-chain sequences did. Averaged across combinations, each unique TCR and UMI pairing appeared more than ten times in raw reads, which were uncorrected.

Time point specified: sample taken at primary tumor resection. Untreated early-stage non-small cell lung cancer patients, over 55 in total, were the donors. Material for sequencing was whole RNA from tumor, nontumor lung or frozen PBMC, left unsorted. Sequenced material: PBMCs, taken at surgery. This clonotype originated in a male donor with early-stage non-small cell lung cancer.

The CDR3 sequence is CASSPSGKLAGYEQFF. The DNA for the CDR3 is TGTGCCAGCAGCCCATCTGGGAAACTAGCGGGCTATGAGCAGTTCTTC. This chain links TRBV7-2 with TRBJ2-1, with 9 bases matching TRBD2. The germline V gene encodes CDR1 SGHTA and CDR2 FQGNSA. V lost 5 bases, J lost 8 bases, and 13 bases stayed unmatched. The CDR3 is made up of 16 amino acids. Drawing the rest from reference TRBV7-2 and TRBJ2-1, the complete variable domain is GAGVSQSPSNKVTEKGKDVELRCDPISGHTALYWYRQSLGQGLEFLIYFQGNSAPDKSGLPSDRFSAERTGGSVSTLTIQRTQQEDSAVYLCASSPSGKLAGYEQFFGPGTRLTVL.